Listed here are 27 T cell receptor beta chains from one sample, sequenced in a study of esophageal squamous cell carcinoma under preoperative chemotherapy. TCRdb processed the PCR reads anew with MiXCR; each CDR3 protein has one entry. The table shows about 7,000 distinct CDR3 sequences, with approximately 33% occurring only once. Time point given: before preoperative PTX-NDP chemotherapy. Sample collection was performed from a patient given preoperative chemotherapy. The receptor set was obtained from a human donor with esophageal squamous cell carcinoma. The donor label of this sample is uncertain.

This sequence joins TRBV7-9 and TRBJ1-1; 8 bases fit TRBD1. The CDR3 is 14 residues long. The germline V gene has CDR1 SEHNR and CDR2 FQNEAQ (reference sequence). With V trimmed by 6 bases and J by 5 bases, 8 bases remained unmatched. CDR3 amino acids: CASSPGQGRTEAFF. CDR3 DNA sequence: TGTGCCAGCAGTCCCGGACAGGGAAGGACTGAAGCTTTCTTT.

This chain joins TRBV12-3 or TRBV12-4 and TRBJ2-5; D is perhaps TRBD2 (5 bases). The J call may be incorrect, as the DNA end agrees better with TRBJ2-7. There are 15 residues in the CDR3. This CDR3 is CASSPRAAISYEQYV. The CDR3 DNA sequence: TGTGCCAGCAGTCCGCGGGCGGCGATCTCGTACGAGCAGTACGTC.

This clonotype was seen many times. This chain joins TRBV7-8 and TRBJ2-3; maybe TRBD2 (6 bases). The CDR3 spans 14 residues. The germline CDR1 and CDR2 sequences are SGHVS and FQNEAQ. V lost 3 bases to trimming and J lost 4 bases, with 11 bases between them. Written as DNA, the CDR3 is TGTGCCAGCAGCTTCCGGGAGAGCGCAGATACGCAGTATTTT. Translated: CASSFRESADTQYF.

At least ten counts were recorded for this clonotype. This sequence joins TRBV7-2 and TRBJ2-4; 11 bases match TRBD1. Germline V lookup: CDR1 SGHTA, CDR2 FQGNSA. The CDR3 is made up of 16 amino acids. J lost 6 bases, V lost 5 bases, and 9 bases had no gene match. The CDR3 region is CASSPPRTGGGNIQYF. CDR3 coding DNA: TGTGCCAGCAGCCCTCCACGGACAGGGGGCGGAAACATTCAGTACTTC.

The chain combines TRBV6-1 with TRBJ2-6; TRBD1 matches at 10 bases. The junction had 5 bases not matched to a gene; V was cut back by 7 bases and J by 2 bases. The germline V gene has CDR1 MNHNS and CDR2 SASEGT. There are 16 residues in the CDR3. For the CDR3, the DNA is TGTGCCAGCACCTTGACAGGGGGCACTGGGGCCAACGTCCTGACTTTC. This gives the protein CASTLTGGTGANVLTF.

Details on this clonotype: Given the absence of the conserved phenylalanine or tryptophan at the CDR3 end, a read error is likely. The V gene is TRBV27, the J gene TRBJ2-1; 8 bases align to TRBD2. CDR3 size: 17 residues. Germline assignment: CDR1 MNHEY and CDR2 SMNVEV (reference sequence). V was pared by 8 bases and J by 0 bases, with 12 bases of the junction left unmatched. In nucleotides, the CDR3 is TGTGCCAGCGGTCCGCTCCAGCGGGAGCGCTCCTACAATGAGCAGTTCTGC. Residues: CASGPLQRERSYNEQFC.

This clonotype ranks as medium-sized. The chain joins TRBV6-1 to TRBJ2-2, with D unclear. V was trimmed by 1 base and J by 4 bases, leaving 4 bases between them. Germline V gene sequence: CDR1 MNHNS, CDR2 SASEGT. There are 13 residues in the CDR3. CDR3 in DNA: TGTGCCAGCAGTGAAGTAGGCACCGGGGAGCTGTTTTTT. Translated: CASSEVGTGELFF.

With regard to this clonotype: This likely comes from a read error, as the CDR3 has no conserved phenylalanine or tryptophan at its end. The rearrangement joins TRBV18 to TRBJ2-2; D unresolved. This CDR3 spans 14 amino acids. V dropped 6 bases and J dropped 4 bases, with 12 bases sitting between them. CDR1 and CDR2 (germline): KGHSH, LQKENI. The CDR3 nucleotides are TGTGCCAGCTCTCCGAGTAAGGGCACCGGGGAGCTGTTTTTG. As protein: CASSPSKGTGELFL.

Worth noting for this clonotype: The CDR3 carries no conserved terminal phenylalanine or tryptophan, so it likely arises from a read error. It is unclear where the CDR3 begins or ends on the DNA, so no DNA is shown, and the CDR3 is as TCRdb lists it. This chain joins TRBV7-2 and TRBJ2-1; no check of the table's D call, TRBD1, against the DNA was made. The CDR3 comprises 15 residues, both ends counted. Germline loops: CDR1 SGHTA, CDR2 FQGNSA. CDR3 loop: CASSFPGAGVDERFC.

This clonotype was recorded only once. J is TRBJ2-1 and V is TRBV27; 14 nucleotides line up with TRBD2. Germline trimming cut 8 bases from V and 7 bases from J; bases unmatched to any gene: 10. The CDR3 is 16 residues long. Germline values: CDR1 MNHEY, CDR2 SMNVEV (reference sequence). In DNA, the CDR3 is TGTGCCAGCGGACTCGTCGGGACTAGCGGGAGAAATGAGCAGTTCTTC. Translating it yields CASGLVGTSGRNEQFF.

Details on this clonotype: This may be a read error, as it is one base from a much larger clone. This chain joins TRBV7-8 and TRBJ2-2; D is unresolved. Germline CDR1 SGHVS, CDR2 FQNEAQ. This CDR3 is 15 amino acids long. The CDR3 loop is CASHARRANSGELFF. For the CDR3, the DNA is TGTGCCAGCCACGCGCGAAGAGCGAACAGCGGGGAGCTGTTTTTT.

This clonotype was counted at least ten times. CDR3 protein: CASSPGTSAYNEQFF. The DNA for the CDR3 is TGTGCCAGCAGCCCCGGGACTAGCGCGTACAATGAGCAGTTCTTC. V usage is TRBV7-2 and J usage is TRBJ2-1; TRBD2 matches at 10 bases. Trimming cost V 5 bases and J 4 bases; bases outside gene matches: 5. In germline, CDR1 is SGHTA, CDR2 FQGNSA. The CDR3 loop spans 15 amino acids.

Within the sample, this clonotype is large (0.1 to 1%). The chain has TRBV25-1 and TRBJ2-5, with D uncertain. This CDR3 has 11 residues. Germline CDR1 MGHDK, CDR2 SYGVNS. V lost 10 bases to trimming and J lost 5 bases, with 11 bases between them. CDR3 region: CAIEVGETQYF. The CDR3 bases are TGTGCCATCGAGGTGGGGGAGACCCAGTACTTC.

This clonotype was counted many times. This chain uses TRBV7-9 with TRBJ2-1; D not certain. The CDR3 length is 15 residues. From germline, CDR1 is SEHNR and CDR2 FQNEAQ (reference sequence). With 2 bases removed from V and 4 bases from J, the gap between germline ends came to 12 bases. This CDR3 reads CASSLYSSGYNEQFF. In nucleotides, the CDR3 is TGTGCCAGCAGCTTATATTCGTCGGGTTACAATGAGCAGTTCTTC.

This clonotype was counted between two and nine times. The junction shows a germline mismatch at one end, possibly a read error. The chain links TRBV6-1 to TRBJ2-1, with 8 bases matching TRBD2. The CDR3 is 15 residues long. The V gene's germline CDR1 is MNHNS and CDR2 SASEGT. The CDR3 DNA reads as TGTGCCGGCAGTAAGAGCGGGAGCTCCTACAATGGGCGGTTCTTC. Encoded protein: CAGSKSGSSYNGRFF.

This clonotype was counted many times. The genes are TRBV15 and TRBJ2-1, with 8 bases that match TRBD2. The CDR3 has 15 residues. Germline CDR1 is LNHNV and CDR2 is YYDKDF (reference sequence). Unmatched junction bases numbered 1, after V lost 0 bases and J lost 3 bases. The DNA of the CDR3 is TGTGCCACCAGCAGAGAAGCGGGAGACTACAATGAGCAGTTCTTC. It yields the protein CATSREAGDYNEQFF.

This chain links TRBV6-1 with TRBJ1-3, with D possibly matching TRBD1 (6 bases). V was clipped by 2 bases and J by 2 bases, with 13 bases between them. The length of the CDR3 is 16 residues. Germline CDR1 is MNHNS and CDR2 is SASEGT. The CDR3 coding sequence is TGTGCCAGCAGTGAAAGGGAGGGGGGCACTGGAAACACCATATATTTT. Its translation: CASSEREGGTGNTIYF.

In this sample, this clonotype turned up a few times. The chain couples TRBV27 to TRBJ1-2; tentative D call: TRBD1 (5 bases). Trimming took 1 base from V and 6 from J, leaving 18 bases between them. The CDR3 extends over 16 amino acids. Per germline, CDR1 MNHEY and CDR2 SMNVEV (reference sequence). The CDR3 region has the DNA TGTGCCAGCAGTTTATTAGCGGGGGGGACTGGGCATGGCTACACCTTC. Its protein is CASSLLAGGTGHGYTF.

In this sample, this clonotype is large. V and J are TRBV7-2 and TRBJ2-3; tentatively, D is TRBD2 (7 bases). Germline V gene lookup returns CDR1 SGHTA and CDR2 FQGNSA. The ends were cut back, 5 bases at V and 3 bases at J, with 18 bases in the middle. The CDR3 covers 16 residues. The CDR3: CASSPQGGRGTDTQYF. The CDR3, as DNA: TGTGCCAGCAGCCCACAGGGAGGGAGAGGGACAGATACGCAGTATTTT.

This clonotype has ten or more counts. The gene calls are TRBV11-3 and TRBJ2-3; tentatively, D is TRBD2 (5 bases). The CDR3 sequence is 17 residues long. Germline V lookup: CDR1 SGHNT, CDR2 YENEEA. Trimming shortened V by 5 bases and J by 0 bases, and 18 bases separated the two germline ends. In DNA form, the CDR3 reads TGTGCCAGCAGCCCGAGCCGTAAGCGGTATAGCACAGATACGCAGTATTTT. This codes for CASSPSRKRYSTDTQYF.

In its sample, this clonotype ranks as medium-sized. The J gene is TRBJ2-1, the V gene TRBV6-5; a possible D gene is TRBD1 (6 bases). V was cut by 2 bases and J by 4 bases, with 15 bases left in between. CDR3 size: 16 residues. Germline V gene data show CDR1 as MNHEY and CDR2 as SVGAGI. The CDR3 loop is CASSYGSRGFYNEQFF. Here the CDR3 DNA reads TGTGCCAGCAGTTACGGTAGCAGGGGCTTTTACAATGAGCAGTTCTTC.

This clonotype was seen repeatedly, ten times or more. The V call is TRBV7-8, the J call TRBJ2-2, with D possibly being TRBD2 (5 bases). V lost 1 base and J lost 1, with 7 bases in between. CDR3 length equals 15 residues. Germline assignment: CDR1 SGHVS and CDR2 FQNEAQ. The CDR3 loop reads CASSLGTVNTGELFF. CDR3 bases: TGTGCCAGCAGCTTAGGGACTGTGAACACCGGGGAGCTGTTTTTT.

In its sample, this clonotype is medium-sized. The chain uses TRBV12-3 or TRBV12-4 and TRBJ2-1, with D possibly called TRBD1 or TRBD2 (5 bases each). The J call is doubtful: the DNA matches TRBJ2-7 better. This CDR3 contains 13 residues. CDR3 loop: CASRGDARAEQYF. For the CDR3, the DNA is TGTGCCAGCAGAGGGGACGCGCGAGCAGAGCAGTACTTC.

This clonotype has at least ten counts. CDR3 nucleotides: TGTGCCAGCAGCTTACAGTCGAACACTGAAGCTTTCTTT. Its translation is CASSLQSNTEAFF. This sequence joins TRBV7-6 and TRBJ1-1; no clear D. The CDR3 has 13 residues. The germline V gene has CDR1 SGHVS and CDR2 FNYEAQ. Trimming cost V 2 bases and J 1 base, with 5 bases left between them.

Notes on this clonotype: The conserved final phenylalanine or tryptophan is absent from the CDR3, which likely points to a read error. Because the CDR3's place on the DNA is in doubt, the DNA is left out and the CDR3 is given as listed by TCRdb. The chain links TRBV7-2 to TRBJ2-5; the D call of TRBD2 is as the table states it, not checked on the DNA. A total of 15 residues make up the CDR3, ends included. Germline loops: CDR1 SGHTA, CDR2 FQGNSA. The chain's CDR3 is CASSPSGSGTYEEYL.

This clonotype was seen at least ten times. The chain combines TRBV7-3 with TRBJ2-3; 8 bases map to TRBD2. In germline, CDR1 is SGHTA, CDR2 FQGTGA. There are 15 residues in the CDR3. After removal of 1 base from V and 4 bases from J, the junction contained 4 bases not matched to a gene. The CDR3 here is CASSLIAGPADTQYF. The CDR3 region has the DNA TGTGCCAGCAGCTTAATAGCGGGACCCGCAGATACGCAGTATTTT. Based on the CDR3 plus reference TRBV7-3 and TRBJ2-3, the full variable domain is GAGVSQTPSNKVTEKGKYVELRCDPISGHTALYWYRQSLGQGPEFLIYFQGTGAADDSGLPNDRFFAVRPEGSVSTLKIQRTERGDSAVYLCASSLIAGPADTQYFGPGTRLTVL.

This clonotype is medium-sized within its sample. V and J are TRBV7-2 and TRBJ2-5; TRBD2 aligns across 7 bases. The germline V gene has CDR1 SGHTA and CDR2 FQGNSA. The CDR3 runs 16 residues. J gave up 5 bases and V 2 bases, and 11 bases lay outside the gene matches. As DNA, the CDR3 is TGTGCCAGCAGCTTAAGACGGGGCTTGGGGGGGGAGACCCAGTACTTC. As protein: CASSLRRGLGGETQYF.